This TCR beta chain was identified in a study of response to subunit inactivated influenza vaccine. General study results and limits: Seasonal influenza vaccination, on each occasion, was suggested by the authors to recruit few new T cells.

TCRdb analysed the RT-PCR reads with MiXCR anew, one entry per CDR3 protein. The sample consists of almost 250,000 distinct CDR3 sequences, 9.5% to 15% of them appearing once. This clonotype appeared a few times. What it binds is unknown. This clonotype was sampled from a man aged 45 to 65 who received an inactivated influenza vaccine. This specimen consisted of non-naive T cells sorted from PBMCs, obtained 14 days before vaccination.

The CDR3 nucleotides are TGTGCCAGCAGTGAACAAATTGGGGGCACTGAAGCTTTCTTT. Residues: CASSEQIGGTEAFF. The chain carries TRBV6-1 and TRBJ1-1; perhaps TRBD1 as D (5 bases). Germline CDR1 and CDR2: MNHNS and SASEGT. Trimming left V 2 bases short and J 4 bases short, with 11 bases between. The CDR3 length is 14 residues.